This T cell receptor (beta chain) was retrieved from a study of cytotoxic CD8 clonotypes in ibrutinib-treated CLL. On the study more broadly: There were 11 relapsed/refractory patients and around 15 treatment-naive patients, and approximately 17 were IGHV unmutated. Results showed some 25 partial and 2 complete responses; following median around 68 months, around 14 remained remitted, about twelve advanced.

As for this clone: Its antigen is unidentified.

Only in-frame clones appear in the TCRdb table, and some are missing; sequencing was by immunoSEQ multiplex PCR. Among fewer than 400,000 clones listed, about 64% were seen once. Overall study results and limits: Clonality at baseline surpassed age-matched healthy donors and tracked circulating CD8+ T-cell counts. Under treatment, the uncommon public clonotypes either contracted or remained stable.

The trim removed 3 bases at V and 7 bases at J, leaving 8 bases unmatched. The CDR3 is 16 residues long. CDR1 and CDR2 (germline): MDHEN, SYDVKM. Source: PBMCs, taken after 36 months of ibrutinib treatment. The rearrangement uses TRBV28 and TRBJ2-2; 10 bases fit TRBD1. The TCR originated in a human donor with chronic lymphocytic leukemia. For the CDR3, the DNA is TGTGCCAGCAGTTTCGTGGACAGGGGGGTTATCGGGGAGCTGTTTTTT. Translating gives CASSFVDRGVIGELFF.